One and the same sample provided the 26 T cell receptor beta chains below, sequenced in a study of CD8 T cells in ankylosing spondylitis. TCRdb processed the 5' RACE reads anew with MiXCR; each CDR3 protein has one entry. Of 10,000 to 15,000 distinct CDR3 sequences detected, approximately 2.5% appear once; the ten largest clones hold 7.5% to 9%. The sequencing input was blood, either unsorted or a sorted T cell fraction (not recorded which). Every receptor here comes from a male donor with ankylosing spondylitis or in good health (not recorded which).

This clonotype was counted at least ten times. The rearrangement joins TRBV9 to TRBJ2-3; D is undetermined. V gave up 3 bases and J gave up 5 bases, with 13 bases separating them. The length of the CDR3 is 14 residues. CDR1 and CDR2 from the germline V gene are SGDLS and YYNGEE. The CDR3 sequence is CASSERPNRDTQYF. CDR3 sequence (DNA): TGTGCCAGCAGCGAGCGACCGAATAGAGATACGCAGTATTTT.

By share of the sample, this clonotype is medium-sized. V and J are TRBV9 and TRBJ2-1; D may be TRBD2 (6 bases). The CDR3 has 15 amino acids. Trimming removed 0 bases from V and 5 bases from J, with 12 bases in between. The germline gives CDR1 SGDLS, CDR2 YYNGEE. Here the CDR3 reads CASSVEISGNNEQFF. Written as DNA, the CDR3 is TGTGCCAGCAGCGTAGAAATTAGCGGTAACAATGAGCAGTTCTTC.

Many counts were recorded for this clonotype. The chain is built from TRBV9 and TRBJ2-1; tentatively, D is TRBD2 (7 bases). The CDR3 covers 17 residues. CDR1 is SGDLS, CDR2 YYNGEE, per germline. V lost 4 bases and J lost 3, with 20 bases in between. The CDR3 sequence: CASSSRGGGRSYNEQFF. The CDR3 nucleotides are TGTGCCAGCAGCTCCCGCGGGGGCGGGAGAAGCTACAATGAGCAGTTCTTC.

This clonotype counts as medium-sized. V usage is TRBV9 and J usage is TRBJ2-3; a weak D match, TRBD2 (6 bases). The length of the CDR3 is 16 residues. Germline V gene data show CDR1 as SGDLS and CDR2 as YYNGEE. V was pared by 0 bases and J by 2 bases, with 13 bases between. The CDR3 DNA is TGTGCCAGCAGCGTAGGCCGCTGGACTATCACAGATACGCAGTATTTT. Amino acid sequence: CASSVGRWTITDTQYF.

This clonotype has ten or more counts. The genes are TRBV9 and TRBJ2-7, with 9 bases identical to TRBD2. The CDR3 loop spans 14 amino acids. Germline lookup yields CDR1 SGDLS and CDR2 YYNGEE. Losses at the gene ends were 4 bases for V and 5 bases for J; bases not matched to a gene: 7. Here the CDR3 reads CASSTGLAVHEQYF. The CDR3 DNA reads TGTGCCAGCAGCACGGGACTAGCAGTCCACGAGCAGTACTTC.

This clonotype has ten or more counts. The chain recombines TRBV9 with TRBJ2-7; 9 bases map to TRBD1. The germline V gene has CDR1 SGDLS and CDR2 YYNGEE. This CDR3 has 16 amino acids. J was trimmed by 0 bases and V by 5 bases; bases with no gene match: 9. Here the CDR3 DNA reads TGTGCCAGCAGTCCATACGACAGGGGGAACTCCTACGAGCAGTACTTC. Its translation is CASSPYDRGNSYEQYF.

This clonotype has a count of ten or more. This chain links TRBV9 with TRBJ1-6; unclear D gene. Germline loops: CDR1 SGDLS, CDR2 YYNGEE. The CDR3 extends over 16 amino acids. Trimming took off 3 bases at V and 0 bases at J, with 10 bases between the two ends. DNA of the CDR3: TGTGCCAGCAGCGCCTTCAGTGACTCCTATAATTCACCCCTCCACTTT. Amino acid sequence: CASSAFSDSYNSPLHF.

Within the sample, this clonotype is medium-sized. The chain has TRBV9 and TRBJ1-3, with a tentative D call TRBD1 (5 bases). Trimming took 4 bases from V and 0 from J, leaving 8 bases between them. The CDR3 extends over 14 amino acids. Germline assignment: CDR1 SGDLS and CDR2 YYNGEE. CDR3 protein: CASSSGTSGNTIYF. The CDR3 nucleotides are TGTGCCAGCAGCTCCGGGACCTCTGGAAACACCATATATTTT.

This clonotype was counted ten times or more. V gene TRBV9 combines with J gene TRBJ2-7; D unclear. Germline lookup yields CDR1 SGDLS and CDR2 YYNGEE. The V gene lost 0 bases and the J gene lost 0 bases, with 7 bases spanning the gap. The CDR3 loop spans 14 amino acids. The CDR3 protein is CASSVAPSSYEQYF. CDR3 DNA: TGTGCCAGCAGCGTAGCCCCGAGCTCCTACGAGCAGTACTTC.

Many counts were recorded for this clonotype. This chain joins TRBV9 and TRBJ2-6; D could derive from TRBD1 or TRBD2 (5 bases each). The V end was cut by 4 bases, the J end by 0 bases, with 17 bases between. The CDR3 is 18 residues long. Germline values: CDR1 SGDLS, CDR2 YYNGEE. The CDR3 sequence is CASSPVQGVYSGANVLTF. DNA for the CDR3: TGTGCCAGCAGCCCAGTGCAGGGAGTCTACTCTGGGGCCAACGTCCTGACTTTC.

This clonotype was observed at least ten times. The chain carries TRBV9 and TRBJ2-5, with TRBD2 identical over 9 bases. J was trimmed by 5 bases and V by 0 bases; bases with no gene match: 11. The CDR3 sequence is 17 residues long. Germline CDR1 is SGDLS and CDR2 is YYNGEE. The CDR3 region has the DNA TGTGCCAGCAGCGTAGGGGGCGCGGGAGGGCCGGAGGAGACCCAGTACTTC. This gives the protein CASSVGGAGGPEETQYF. Together with reference TRBV9 and TRBJ2-5, the CDR3 gives the full variable domain: DSGVTQTPKHLITATGQRVTLRCSPRSGDLSVYWYQQSLDQGLQFLIQYYNGEERAKGNILERFSAQQFPDLHSELNLSSLELGDSALYFCASSVGGAGGPEETQYFGPGTRLLVL.

This clonotype was recorded at least ten times. V and J are TRBV9 and TRBJ1-1; TRBD1 might be the D (5 bases). Trimming shortened V by 3 bases and J by 4 bases, and 16 bases separated the two germline ends. This CDR3 is built from 15 residues. Germline V lookup: CDR1 SGDLS, CDR2 YYNGEE. The CDR3 DNA reads TGTGCCAGCAGCGCGGGGGAGGGCGCCGGCACTGAAGCTTTCTTT. Translating it yields CASSAGEGAGTEAFF.

By sample fraction, this clonotype is medium-sized. Written as DNA, the CDR3 is TGTGCCAGCAGCGTAGCGATGGGGGTGGAGCAGTACTTC. Translation gives CASSVAMGVEQYF. The chain uses TRBV9 and TRBJ2-7; D could derive from TRBD1 or TRBD2 (5 bases each). The CDR3 length is 13 residues. V dropped 0 bases and J dropped 7 bases, with 11 bases sitting between them. CDR1 is SGDLS and CDR2 is YYNGEE in the germline V gene.

This clonotype was picked up many times. This chain connects TRBV9 to TRBJ1-6, with a possible D match to TRBD1 (6 bases). The length of the CDR3 is 16 residues. The germline V gene has CDR1 SGDLS and CDR2 YYNGEE. Trimming stripped 3 bases from V and 9 bases from J, with 19 bases between. The CDR3 DNA is TGTGCCAGCAGCGAAGGGGCTCCAAGGGGGAGTTCACCCCTCCACTTT. It encodes CASSEGAPRGSSPLHF. The whole variable domain, filled in from reference TRBV9 and TRBJ1-6, reads DSGVTQTPKHLITATGQRVTLRCSPRSGDLSVYWYQQSLDQGLQFLIQYYNGEERAKGNILERFSAQQFPDLHSELNLSSLELGDSALYFCASSEGAPRGSSPLHFGNGTRLTVT.

This clonotype has a count of ten or more. This chain joins TRBV9 and TRBJ2-5; D is ambiguous. Germline assignment: CDR1 SGDLS and CDR2 YYNGEE. The ends were cut back, 1 base at V and 5 bases at J, with 18 bases in the middle. This CDR3 has 16 residues. CDR3 DNA: TGTGCCAGCAGCGTAAGGTGGGAAGGTTTAGGCGAGACCCAGTACTTC. The encoded protein is CASSVRWEGLGETQYF.

This clonotype ranks as medium-sized. The chain employs TRBV9 and TRBJ2-2; D not resolved. Trimming stripped 1 base from V and 4 bases from J, with 8 bases between. Germline V gene sequence: CDR1 SGDLS, CDR2 YYNGEE. This CDR3 spans 14 amino acids. The chain's CDR3 is CASSVMTATGELFF. The DNA for the CDR3 is TGTGCCAGCAGCGTAATGACGGCCACCGGGGAGCTGTTTTTT.

This clonotype has at least ten counts. This chain uses TRBV9 with TRBJ2-2; possibly TRBD2 for D (6 bases). Germline V lookup: CDR1 SGDLS, CDR2 YYNGEE. The V end was cut by 0 bases, the J end by 1 base, with 10 bases between. This CDR3 spans 16 amino acids. CDR3 protein: CASSVDGGRNTGELFF. CDR3 DNA sequence: TGTGCCAGCAGCGTAGACGGGGGTCGGAACACCGGGGAGCTGTTTTTT.

Judged by abundance, this clonotype is medium-sized. V is TRBV9 and J is TRBJ1-2; 9 positions match TRBD1. The CDR3 spans 14 residues. V was pared by 7 bases and J by 3 bases, with 7 bases of the junction left unmatched. Per the germline V gene, CDR1 is SGDLS and CDR2 is YYNGEE. The CDR3 reads CASVRGDRDYGYTF. In DNA form, the CDR3 reads TGTGCCAGCGTACGAGGGGACAGGGACTATGGCTACACCTTC.

This clonotype was detected many times. V and J are TRBV9 and TRBJ2-1; 9 nucleotides match TRBD1. V lost 3 bases and J lost 8; bases outside the gene matches: 9. Germline V gene sequence: CDR1 SGDLS, CDR2 YYNGEE. This CDR3 has 15 residues. CDR3 coding DNA: TGTGCCAGCAGCGCGCGGACAGGGGAGAGGGATGAGCAGTTCTTC. It is translated as CASSARTGERDEQFF.

This clonotype was recorded at least ten times. The chain employs TRBV9 and TRBJ2-1, with 8 bases matching TRBD2. After removal of 4 bases from V and 4 bases from J, the junction contained 4 bases not matched to a gene. The CDR3 totals 14 residues. CDR1 is SGDLS and CDR2 is YYNGEE in the germline V gene. The CDR3 spells CASSRPGGYNEQFF. In DNA, the CDR3 is TGTGCCAGCAGCAGGCCGGGAGGGTACAATGAGCAGTTCTTC.

This clonotype showed up many times. The genes are TRBV9 and TRBJ2-7; TRBD2 might be the D (5 bases). V dropped 1 base and J dropped 12 bases, with 20 bases sitting between them. Germline values: CDR1 SGDLS, CDR2 YYNGEE. This CDR3 has 14 amino acids. The CDR3 sequence: CASSVTEAPRGMYF. The DNA of the CDR3 is TGTGCCAGCAGCGTAACCGAGGCCCCTCGGGGTATGTACTTC.

This clonotype is labeled medium-sized. The chain links TRBV9 to TRBJ2-2; 7 positions match TRBD2. The germline V gene has CDR1 SGDLS and CDR2 YYNGEE. This CDR3 comprises 17 residues. J lost 2 bases, V lost 6 bases, and 13 bases had no gene match. This chain's CDR3 is CASTFQGGGPNTGELFF. The CDR3 bases are TGTGCCAGCACCTTCCAGGGCGGGGGACCTAACACCGGGGAGCTGTTTTTT.

In its sample, this clonotype was seen many times. This rearrangement joins TRBV9 to TRBJ2-5; 11 nucleotides line up with TRBD2. The CDR3 sequence is 14 residues long. J was trimmed by 7 bases and V by 4 bases; bases with no gene match: 6. The germline V gene has CDR1 SGDLS and CDR2 YYNGEE. CDR3 DNA sequence: TGTGCCAGCAGCCCCAGTAGCGGGGGGGTGACCCAGTACTTC. The encoded protein is CASSPSSGGVTQYF.

This clonotype was seen many times. The chain links TRBV9 to TRBJ2-5; D uncertain. Trimming stripped 3 bases from V and 5 bases from J, with 17 bases between. CDR1 and CDR2 (germline): SGDLS, YYNGEE. CDR3 length equals 15 residues. CDR3 protein: CASSAAAQLRETQYF. Written as DNA, the CDR3 is TGTGCCAGCAGCGCGGCCGCCCAGTTAAGGGAGACCCAGTACTTC.

This clonotype was observed many times. The chain couples TRBV9 to TRBJ2-1; TRBD2 agrees at 7 bases. With 4 bases clipped from V and 0 bases from J, the junction kept 10 bases outside the gene matches. The CDR3 extends over 17 amino acids. Germline V gene lookup returns CDR1 SGDLS and CDR2 YYNGEE. CDR3 loop: CASSLQPSGSSYNEQFF. The CDR3 region has the DNA TGTGCCAGCAGCCTACAACCTAGCGGAAGCTCCTACAATGAGCAGTTCTTC.

This clonotype came up many times. CDR3 loop: CASSVTGNGNTIYF. The DNA for the CDR3 is TGTGCCAGCAGCGTCACAGGGAATGGAAACACCATATATTTT. The V and J genes are TRBV9 and TRBJ1-3; D is perhaps TRBD1 (6 bases). V lost 2 bases and J lost 3, with 9 bases in between. Germline V gives CDR1 SGDLS, CDR2 YYNGEE. This CDR3 has 14 residues.